The 16 T cell receptor beta chains below all came from one sample that was sequenced in a study of PD-1 blockade in mismatch repair-deficient tumors. Libraries were prepared by immunoSEQ multiplex PCR; TCRdb keeps only in-frame clonotypes and omits some of them. The top ten clones hold around 14% of a sample with approximately 60,000 clones, around 88% of them seen once. Sequencing was performed on peripheral blood, taken 52 weeks after starting pembrolizumab. Receptors were obtained from an adult with mismatch repair-deficient cancer.

The chain employs TRBV28 and TRBJ2-7; possibly TRBD1 for D (6 bases). Germline CDR1 is MDHEN and CDR2 is SYDVKM. The CDR3 is 13 residues long. Trimming shortened V by 3 bases and J by 2 bases, and 8 bases separated the two germline ends. CDR3 DNA: TGTGCCAGCAGTTTCGCAGGGGCCTACGAGCAGTACTTC. Protein product: CASSFAGAYEQYF.

The chain is built from TRBV6-5 and TRBJ1-5; D gene unclear. This CDR3 is 13 amino acids long. Trimming pared 1 base from V and 7 bases from J, leaving 8 bases between. CDR1 MNHEY and CDR2 SVGAGI come from the germline V gene. CDR3 in DNA: TGTGCCAGCAGTTACTATGCCGCCCAGCCCCAGCATTTT. Amino acid sequence: CASSYYAAQPQHF.

This clone was counted between two and nine times. V is TRBV14 and J is TRBJ2-2, with D tentatively TRBD1 (5 bases). Trimming cost V 6 bases and J 1 base, with 9 bases left between them. This CDR3 spans 14 amino acids. CDR1 is SGHDN and CDR2 is FVKESK in the germline V gene. The CDR3 reads CASSRQGNTGELFF. CDR3 bases: TGTGCCAGCAGTAGGCAGGGGAACACCGGGGAGCTGTTTTTT.

The V call is TRBV5-8, the J call TRBJ2-3, with 9 bases identical to TRBD2. This CDR3 comprises 16 residues. CDR1 and CDR2 from the germline V gene are SGHTS and YDEGEE. The trim removed 1 base at V and 9 bases at J, leaving 12 bases unmatched. CDR3 DNA: TGTGCCAGCAGCTTGCTAGCGGCGGGAGGGCCGGGGACGCAGTATTTT. Translating gives CASSLLAAGGPGTQYF. Combining the CDR3 with reference TRBV5-8 and TRBJ2-3 gives the whole variable domain EAGVTQSPTHLIKTRGQQATLRCSPISGHTSVYWYQQALGLGLQFLLWYDEGEERNRGNFPPRFSGRQFPNYSSELNVNALELEDSALYLCASSLLAAGGPGTQYFGPGTRLTVL.

This chain links TRBV28 with TRBJ2-7, with D unresolved. CDR3 length: 11 amino acids. The germline V gene has CDR1 MDHEN and CDR2 SYDVKM. Trimming removed 4 bases from V and 2 bases from J, with 3 bases in between. The CDR3 DNA is TGTGCCAGCAGTTGGGCCTACGAGCAGTACTTC. The encoded protein is CASSWAYEQYF.

There are a few counts of this clone. The chain recombines TRBV19 with TRBJ1-1, with 7 bases that match TRBD1. The CDR3 spans 14 residues. After removal of 7 bases from V and 0 bases from J, the junction contained 5 bases not matched to a gene. Germline-derived CDR1 and CDR2 are LNHDA and SQIVND (reference sequence). CDR3 in amino acids: CASNPTGLNTEAFF. The CDR3 coding sequence is TGTGCCAGTAACCCGACAGGGCTGAACACTGAAGCTTTCTTT.

The J gene is TRBJ2-7, the V gene TRBV2; TRBD2 matches 7 bases. This CDR3 region has 15 residues. The germline V gene has CDR1 SNHLY and CDR2 FYNNEI. The ends lost 4 bases at V and 0 bases at J; junction bases unmatched: 6. CDR3 sequence reads: CASSVGGGLSYEQYF. CDR3 coding DNA: TGTGCCAGCAGTGTGGGGGGGGGACTCTCCTACGAGCAGTACTTC. The entire variable domain, with the rest obtained from reference TRBV2 and TRBJ2-7, is as follows: EPEVTQTPSHQVTQMGQEVILRCVPISNHLYFYWYRQILGQKVEFLVSFYNNEISEKSEIFDDQFSVERPDGSNFTLKIRSTKLEDSAMYFCASSVGGGLSYEQYFGPGTRLTVT.

This chain links TRBV13 with TRBJ2-2; 10 bases agree with TRBD2. The germline gives CDR1 PRHDT, CDR2 FYEKMQ (reference sequence). CDR3 length: 15 amino acids. J gave up 6 bases and V 4 bases, and 5 bases lay outside the gene matches. CDR3 in DNA: TGTGCCAGCAGCTCAGAGCGGGAGGGCCCCGGGGAGCTGTTTTTT. Encoded protein: CASSSEREGPGELFF.

The J gene is TRBJ2-5, the V gene TRBV4-1; D is perhaps TRBD1 or TRBD2 (5 bases each). Trimming took off 4 bases at V and 4 bases at J, with 22 bases between the two ends. Germline V gene lookup returns CDR1 MGHRA and CDR2 YSYEKL. The CDR3 is made up of 17 amino acids. The CDR3: CASSLGRVAGSLETQYF. The CDR3 DNA follows: TGCGCCAGCAGCCTGGGACGGGTGGCAGGGTCATTAGAGACCCAGTACTTC.

This chain uses TRBV21-1 with TRBJ1-5. TRBV21-1 is designated a pseudogene. CDR3 length: 12 amino acids. The CDR3 loop reads CASSNPDARQHF. In DNA, the CDR3 is TGTGCCAGCAGCAACCCGGACGCCCGCCAGCATTTT.

The chain combines TRBV5-1 with TRBJ1-2, with D unclear. The V and J ends lost 1 base and 4 bases respectively, with 8 bases between them. This CDR3 has 13 amino acids. Germline values: CDR1 SGHRS, CDR2 YFSETQ. In nucleotides, the CDR3 is TGCGCCAGCAGCTTGACGGTAATCTATGGCTACACCTTC. This codes for CASSLTVIYGYTF.

The gene calls are TRBV5-3 and TRBJ2-1, with D uncertain. TRBV5-3 has ORF status, its function being uncertain. The CDR3 consists of 11 residues. V lost 10 bases and J 5 bases, leaving 10 bases between the germline ends. The CDR3 region has the DNA TGTGCCCTCCAAACGGACAATGAGCAGTTCTTC. Protein: CALQTDNEQFF.

The chain couples TRBV11-2 to TRBJ2-3, with 8 bases lining up with TRBD1. CDR3 length equals 15 residues. Germline lookup yields CDR1 SGHAT and CDR2 FQNNGV. The V and J ends lost 6 bases and 4 bases, in that order; junction bases with no gene match: 9. CDR3 nucleotides: TGTGCCAGCAGTGCCGGGACAGGTTATCCAGATACGCAGTATTTT. Translated: CASSAGTGYPDTQYF.

This rearrangement joins TRBV13 to TRBJ1-1, with a possible D match to TRBD1 (6 bases). Between the trimmed V and J ends, which lost 5 bases and 5 bases, there was a span of 30 bases. Germline values: CDR1 PRHDT, CDR2 FYEKMQ (reference sequence). The CDR3 consists of 19 residues. Here the CDR3 DNA reads TGTGCCAGCAGCCGAAGCCTTATGTCGGCAGGGGTCAGGGAAACTGAAGCTTTCTTT. It encodes CASSRSLMSAGVRETEAFF.

The genes are TRBV7-8 and TRBJ2-1; TRBD2 matches at 11 bases. This CDR3 region has 15 residues. Unmatched junction bases numbered 6, after V lost 5 bases and J lost 6 bases. Germline V gives CDR1 SGHVS, CDR2 FQNEAQ. The CDR3 region is CASSPGTSGPNEQFF. Written as DNA, the CDR3 is TGTGCCAGCAGCCCCGGGACTAGCGGCCCCAATGAGCAGTTCTTC.

This CDR3 is CASSLEKGSTYEQYF. The CDR3 DNA follows: TGTGCCAGCAGCTTAGAAAAGGGGTCCACCTACGAGCAGTACTTC. The chain has TRBV7-6 and TRBJ2-7; D is possibly TRBD1 (5 bases). The CDR3 extends over 15 amino acids. The germline CDR1 and CDR2 sequences are SGHVS and FNYEAQ. Trimming took 1 base from V and 2 from J, leaving 12 bases between them.